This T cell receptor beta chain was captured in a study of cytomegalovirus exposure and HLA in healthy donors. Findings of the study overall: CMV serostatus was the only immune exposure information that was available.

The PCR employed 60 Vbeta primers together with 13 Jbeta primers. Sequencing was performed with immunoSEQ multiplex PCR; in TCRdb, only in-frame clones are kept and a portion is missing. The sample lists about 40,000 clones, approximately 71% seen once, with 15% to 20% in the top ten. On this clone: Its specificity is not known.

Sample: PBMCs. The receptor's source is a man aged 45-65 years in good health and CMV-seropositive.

The CDR3 coding sequence is TGTGCCAGCCTCTTAGCCGGCAATCAGCCCCAGCATTTT. Residues: CASLLAGNQPQHF. The V gene is TRBV6-1, the J gene TRBJ1-5; D unresolved. Per the germline V gene, CDR1 is MNHNS and CDR2 is SASEGT. V was trimmed by 8 bases and J by 2 bases, leaving 10 bases between them. CDR3 size: 13 residues.